Sequencing of this T cell receptor (beta chain) was carried out in a study of blood T cell repertoires in COVID-19 (dated by TCRdb to about 2020). About the full investigation: The collaborator samples originated in the United States, Italy and Spain and spanned the acute and convalescent phases of COVID-19. Deeply sampled blood TCRbeta repertoires from subjects exposed to, actively infected with, or recovered from COVID-19 were included in the dataset. The repertoires were released in a freely available public database meant as a resource for research on the immune response to SARS-CoV-2. HLA class I and class II types, where available, came from metadata supplied by the sample provider rather than from assay-based typing. The prospective study material was composed of cDNA or gDNA derived from T cells, B-cell-depleted T cells, or PBMCs. Samples were obtained from the ongoing ImmuneRACE study (first 160 participants) and from 950 to 1,500 subjects provided by 6 global collaborators. Sample metadata almost always included a de-identified subject ID, COVID-19 status, age in years and sex. General findings and caveats noted by the study authors: Clinical and demographic metadata were provided uncurated, with the amount varying by source and participant.

In Seattle, one collaborating source enrolled patients while the infection was active and tracked those patients longitudinally over the course of disease. Collaborating institutions collected whole blood in K2EDTA tubes following their own protocols. For TCRbeta analysis, collaborators shipped samples in one of three forms: frozen whole blood, isolated PBMCs, or DNA extracted from either of those sample types. The immunoSEQ Assay, a bias-controlled multiplex PCR, was used to amplify TCRbeta CDR3 regions from genomic DNA. The authors' pipeline ran thus. Within the assay, amplification of reference gene primers was used to estimate how many nucleated cells each sample contained. Sequence reads were collapsed and filtered to measure the absolute abundance of every unique TCRbeta CDR3 rearrangement. For each sample, productive Simpson clonality was calculated as the square root of Simpson's diversity index across productive rearrangements. TCRdb stores this immuneACCESS table with in-frame sequences only. Part of the clones is absent; in the studies checked, under half of the shortfall reflects unresolved V genes, and no reason is known for the rest. D and trimming come from the DNA, and the V and J calls and clone size come from that table. For this sample there are roughly 480,000 clones; 89% appear just once. 0.9% of the sample lies in the top ten.

In regard to this clone: The antigen this receptor binds is unknown. No much larger clone is present one base from it, and per-base qualities are unavailable.

In the germline V gene, CDR1 corresponds to MGHRA and CDR2 to YSYEKL. After removal of 0 bases from V and 2 bases from J, the junction retains 6 bases not matched to a gene. From the cysteine through the phenylalanine, the CDR3 covers 18 amino acids. Only the CDR3 portion is preserved as DNA: 54 bases, with reading frame beginning at the first base. This TCR was recovered from a man younger than 35 with COVID-19, enrolled during active disease. Sequences were obtained from peripheral blood. The sequence is built from TRBV4-1 and TRBJ2-7; 14 bases in between match TRBD2. The CDR3 region reads CASSQDRGGLAGAYEQYF. The sequence in DNA is TGCGCCAGCAGCCAAGATCGGGGGGGACTAGCGGGAGCCTACGAGCAGTACTTC.